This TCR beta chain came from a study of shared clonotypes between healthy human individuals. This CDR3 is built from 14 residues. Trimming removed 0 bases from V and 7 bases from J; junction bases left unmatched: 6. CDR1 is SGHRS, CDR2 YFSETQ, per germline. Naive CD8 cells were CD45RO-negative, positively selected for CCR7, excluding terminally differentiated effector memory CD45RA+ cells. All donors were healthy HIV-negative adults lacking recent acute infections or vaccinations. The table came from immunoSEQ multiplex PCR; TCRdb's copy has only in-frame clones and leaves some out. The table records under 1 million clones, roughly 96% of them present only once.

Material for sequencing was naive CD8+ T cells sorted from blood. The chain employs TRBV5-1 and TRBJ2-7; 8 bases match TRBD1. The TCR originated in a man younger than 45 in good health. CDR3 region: CASSLVQGAEEQYF. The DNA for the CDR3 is TGCGCCAGCAGCTTGGTGCAGGGGGCTGAGGAGCAGTACTTC.